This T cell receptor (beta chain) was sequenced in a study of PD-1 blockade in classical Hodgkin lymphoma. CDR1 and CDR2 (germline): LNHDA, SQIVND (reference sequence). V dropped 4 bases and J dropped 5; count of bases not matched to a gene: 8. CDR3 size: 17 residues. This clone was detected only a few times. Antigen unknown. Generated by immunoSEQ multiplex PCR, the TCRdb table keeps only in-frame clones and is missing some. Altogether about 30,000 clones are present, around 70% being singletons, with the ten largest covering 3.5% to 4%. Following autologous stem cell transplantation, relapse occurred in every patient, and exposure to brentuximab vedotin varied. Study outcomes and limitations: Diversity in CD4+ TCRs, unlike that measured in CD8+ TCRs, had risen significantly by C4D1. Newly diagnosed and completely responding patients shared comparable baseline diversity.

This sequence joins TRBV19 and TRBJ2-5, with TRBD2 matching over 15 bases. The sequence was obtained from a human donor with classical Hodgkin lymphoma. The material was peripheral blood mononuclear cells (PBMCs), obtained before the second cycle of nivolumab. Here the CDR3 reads CASSTPGLAGGGETQYF. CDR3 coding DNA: TGTGCCAGTAGTACTCCGGGACTAGCGGGAGGTGGGGAGACCCAGTACTTC. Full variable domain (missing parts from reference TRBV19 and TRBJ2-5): DGGITQSPKYLFRKEGQNVTLSCEQNLNHDAMYWYRQDPGQGLRLIYYSQIVNDFQKGDIAEGYSVSREKKESFPLTVTSAQKNPTAFYLCASSTPGLAGGGETQYFGPGTRLLVL.